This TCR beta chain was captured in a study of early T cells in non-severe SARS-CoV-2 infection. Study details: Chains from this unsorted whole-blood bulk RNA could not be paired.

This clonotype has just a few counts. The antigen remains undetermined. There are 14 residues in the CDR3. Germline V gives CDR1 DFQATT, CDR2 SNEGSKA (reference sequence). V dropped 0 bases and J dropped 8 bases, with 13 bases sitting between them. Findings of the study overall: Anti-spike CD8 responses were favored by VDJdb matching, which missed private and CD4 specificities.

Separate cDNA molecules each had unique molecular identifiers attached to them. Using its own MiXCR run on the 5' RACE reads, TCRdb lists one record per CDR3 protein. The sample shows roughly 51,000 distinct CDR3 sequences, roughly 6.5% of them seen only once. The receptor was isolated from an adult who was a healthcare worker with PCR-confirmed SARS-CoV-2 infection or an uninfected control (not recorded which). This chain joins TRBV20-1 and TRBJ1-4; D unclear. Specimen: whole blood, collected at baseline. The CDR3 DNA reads TGCAGTGCTAGAGATGGAACACCAAGGGAAAAACTGTTTTTT. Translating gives CSARDGTPREKLFF.